The 23 T cell receptor beta chains given below trace back to one sample, sequenced in a study of blood T cell repertoires in COVID-19. Some clones are missing from TCRdb's copy, which holds only in-frame ones; the method was immunoSEQ multiplex PCR. The sample yields roughly 410,000 clones, around 87% seen once. The sequencing input was peripheral blood. The source is a woman aged 60 to 75 with COVID-19, enrolled during active disease.

This chain links TRBV6-5 with TRBJ2-1, with D tentatively TRBD2 (5 bases). CDR1 is MNHEY and CDR2 is SVGAGI in the germline V gene. V shed 6 bases and J shed 7 bases, with 7 bases lying between them. This CDR3 has 11 residues. DNA for the CDR3: TGTGCCAGCAGGAGGGATAATGAGCAGTTCTTC. Translated: CASRRDNEQFF.

This chain connects TRBV5-1 to TRBJ2-3; 8 bases match TRBD1. V lost 4 bases and J lost 10; bases outside the gene matches: 11. Germline V gene lookup returns CDR1 SGHRS and CDR2 YFSETQ. The CDR3 contains 14 residues. The DNA of the CDR3 is TGCGCCAGCAGCCGGGACAGGACTCATGACCCGCAGTATTTT. It encodes CASSRDRTHDPQYF.

The J gene is TRBJ1-2, the V gene TRBV7-2, with TRBD1 matching 8 bases. Losses at the gene ends were 5 bases for V and 4 bases for J; bases not matched to a gene: 9. The germline V gene encodes CDR1 SGHTA and CDR2 FQGNSA. The CDR3 runs to 15 residues. CDR3 DNA sequence: TGTGCCAGCAGCCCCGGGGACAGGCCCTTCTATGGCTACACCTTC. The encoded protein is CASSPGDRPFYGYTF.

In its sample, this clone was seen a few times. This rearrangement joins TRBV5-1 to TRBJ1-2, with 9 bases matching TRBD1. The CDR3 sequence is 14 residues long. Germline V lookup: CDR1 SGHRS, CDR2 YFSETQ. Trimming took 5 bases from V and 7 from J; bases not matched to a gene: 9. CDR3 nucleotide sequence: TGCGCCAGCAGTGGACAGGGGTCGGACCCTGGCTACACCTTC. It yields the protein CASSGQGSDPGYTF.

The gene calls are TRBV6-6 and TRBJ1-5; D remains ambiguous. Germline V gene lookup returns CDR1 MNHNY and CDR2 SVGAGI (reference sequence). This CDR3 contains 14 residues. V was cut by 2 bases and J by 0 bases, with 5 bases left in between. The CDR3 DNA follows: TGTGCCAGCAGTTACCACTATAGCAATCAGCCCCAGCATTTT. Translated, it gives CASSYHYSNQPQHF.

This chain uses TRBV2 with TRBJ1-5; D is perhaps TRBD1 (6 bases). Per the germline V gene, CDR1 is SNHLY and CDR2 is FYNNEI. Trimming shortened V by 4 bases and J by 3 bases, and 13 bases separated the two germline ends. CDR3 size: 15 residues. CDR3 amino acids: CASSANRAYNQPQHF. The CDR3 nucleotides are TGTGCCAGCAGTGCAAACAGGGCTTACAATCAGCCCCAGCATTTT.

The chain couples TRBV2 to TRBJ1-6, with a weak D call TRBD1 (5 bases). Germline CDR1 reads SNHLY; CDR2 reads FYNNEI. The CDR3 sequence is 14 residues long. V was cut by 7 bases and J by 8 bases, with 15 bases left in between. The CDR3 DNA sequence: TGTGCCAGCATGGGGGGTTTTATGGATTCACCCCTCCACTTT. Translating it yields CASMGGFMDSPLHF.

The J gene is TRBJ1-6, the V gene TRBV18; TRBD1 agrees at 10 bases. The CDR3 is 15 residues long. The V and J ends lost 5 bases and 9 bases, in that order; junction bases with no gene match: 7. CDR1 and CDR2 from the germline V gene are KGHSH and LQKENI. CDR3 loop: CASSEPGQGTSPLHF. CDR3 in DNA: TGTGCCAGCTCAGAGCCGGGACAGGGGACTTCACCCCTCCACTTT.

A few counts support this clone. This chain links TRBV3-1 (or the pseudogene TRBV3-2) with TRBJ1-1; D remains ambiguous. V dropped 3 bases and J dropped 7 bases, with 12 bases sitting between them. Looked up from germline, CDR1 is LGHDT and CDR2 is YNNKEL (reference sequence). The CDR3 is 13 amino acids. The CDR3, as DNA: TGTGCCAGCAGCCAGGTTGAGGGTTTTGAAGCTTTCTTT. Translation gives CASSQVEGFEAFF.

The chain joins TRBV11-2 to TRBJ2-7; a possible D gene is TRBD2 (6 bases). The CDR3 consists of 17 residues. Per germline, CDR1 SGHAT and CDR2 FQNNGV. Trimming took off 2 bases at V and 0 bases at J, with 17 bases between the two ends. CDR3 in DNA: TGTGCCAGCAGCTTACCCGGGGACTCTGTTAGCTCCTACGAGCAGTACTTC. Its protein product is CASSLPGDSVSSYEQYF.

The gene calls are TRBV10-3 and TRBJ2-2; D may be TRBD2 (7 bases). The CDR3 is 15 residues long. Trimming pared 10 bases from V and 3 bases from J, leaving 18 bases between. Germline loops: CDR1 ENHRY, CDR2 SYGVKD. The CDR3: CATGEGQGDTGELFF. The CDR3 bases are TGTGCCACAGGGGAGGGGCAGGGAGACACCGGGGAGCTGTTTTTT.

The chain couples TRBV29-1 to TRBJ2-3; TRBD2 agrees at 15 bases. The J segment lost 5 bases and the V segment lost 6 bases, leaving 6 bases of the junction unmatched. Germline values: CDR1 SQVTM, CDR2 ANQGSEA. There are 15 residues in the CDR3. The CDR3 DNA is TGCAGCGTCCGGGGACTAGCGGGGGGAGAAGATACGCAGTATTTT. Protein product: CSVRGLAGGEDTQYF.

This clone was detected once. The rearrangement joins TRBV5-3 to TRBJ1-5; tentative D call: TRBD1 (5 bases). TRBV5-3 is labeled an ORF, and its function is uncertain. Between the trimmed V and J ends, which lost 1 base and 2 bases, there was a span of 10 bases. The CDR3 sequence is 15 residues long. The CDR3 DNA reads TGTGCCAGAAGCTTGTCAGGGCTTGGCAATCAGCCCCAGCATTTT. Translating it yields CARSLSGLGNQPQHF.

The rearrangement links TRBV30 to TRBJ1-2, with 8 bases lining up with TRBD1. CDR3 length equals 11 residues. Losses at the gene ends were 5 bases for V and 8 bases for J; bases not matched to a gene: 4. Germline values: CDR1 GTSNPN, CDR2 SVGIG (reference sequence). For the CDR3, the DNA is TGTGCCTGGTTGCAGGGGGCGGGCTACACCTTC. Residues: CAWLQGAGYTF.

The rearrangement joins TRBV29-1 to TRBJ2-1; 10 positions match TRBD2. The CDR3 runs 14 residues. The trim removed 4 bases at V and 7 bases at J, leaving 7 bases unmatched. In germline, CDR1 is SQVTM, CDR2 ANQGSEA. Here the CDR3 reads CSVGLAGVRNEQFF. Written as DNA, the CDR3 is TGCAGCGTTGGTCTAGCGGGGGTCAGGAATGAGCAGTTCTTC.

This chain links TRBV19 with TRBJ1-2; a possible D gene is TRBD1 (5 bases). Trimming left V 10 bases short and J 6 bases short, with 12 bases between. This CDR3 has 11 residues. Germline V gene sequence: CDR1 LNHDA, CDR2 SQIVND (reference sequence). Written as DNA, the CDR3 is TGTGCCACTCGTAAGGGGAATGGCTACACCTTC. Translation gives CATRKGNGYTF.

The V and J genes are TRBV5-1 and TRBJ1-4; 9 bases map to TRBD1. Germline V lookup: CDR1 SGHRS, CDR2 YFSETQ. Losses at the gene ends were 6 bases for V and 10 bases for J; bases not matched to a gene: 10. This CDR3 has 14 residues. CDR3 residues: CASTGGTGLRKLFF. The CDR3 DNA sequence: TGCGCCAGCACCGGAGGGACAGGGTTAAGAAAACTGTTTTTT.

This clone was seen only once. This sequence joins TRBV12-3 or TRBV12-4 and TRBJ1-2; D is ambiguous. CDR3 length equals 13 residues. The V end was cut by 7 bases, the J end by 4 bases, with 13 bases between. DNA for the CDR3: TGTGCCAGCACCCCTAGGCCTCTCTATGGCTACACCTTC. This codes for CASTPRPLYGYTF.

This chain connects TRBV14 to TRBJ2-1; 13 positions agree with TRBD2. The CDR3 consists of 15 residues. Germline V gene lookup returns CDR1 SGHDN and CDR2 FVKESK. Trimming took 4 bases from V and 6 from J; bases not matched to a gene: 3. CDR3 sequence: CASSPGTSGVNEQFF. Here the CDR3 DNA reads TGTGCCAGCAGCCCCGGGACTAGCGGGGTCAATGAGCAGTTCTTC.

This clone was recorded once. The chain links TRBV3-1 (or the pseudogene TRBV3-2) to TRBJ2-4; TRBD2 agrees at 8 bases. Looked up from germline, CDR1 is LGHDT and CDR2 is YNNKEL (reference sequence). With V trimmed by 6 bases and J by 8 bases, 12 bases remained unmatched. The CDR3 runs to 15 residues. This CDR3 is CASRADRTGGDIQYF. CDR3 in DNA: TGTGCCAGCAGGGCTGACAGGACCGGGGGGGACATTCAGTACTTC.

The chain uses TRBV7-3 and TRBJ2-2; 10 bases agree with TRBD1. The CDR3 totals 17 residues. Germline loops: CDR1 SGHTA, CDR2 FQGTGA. The V and J ends lost 2 bases and 5 bases, in that order; junction bases with no gene match: 8. This chain's CDR3 is CASSLALTGGRTGELFF. In DNA, the CDR3 is TGTGCCAGCAGCTTAGCTTTGACAGGGGGCCGAACCGGGGAGCTGTTTTTT.

This clone was picked up one time. This chain connects TRBV7-2 to TRBJ1-1; a weak D match, TRBD1 (6 bases). The ends were cut back, 8 bases at V and 0 bases at J, with 13 bases in the middle. Germline loops: CDR1 SGHTA, CDR2 FQGNSA. The CDR3 is 14 residues long. Here the CDR3 DNA reads TGTGCCAGCCGAGTTACAGGGTTGAACACTGAAGCTTTCTTT. It encodes CASRVTGLNTEAFF.

The V gene is TRBV24-1, the J gene TRBJ2-2; D remains ambiguous. The V gene lost 4 bases and the J gene lost 3 bases, with 2 bases spanning the gap. The CDR3 loop spans 12 amino acids. Germline-derived CDR1 and CDR2 are KGHDR and SFDVKD. The CDR3: CATSDYTGELFF. CDR3 in DNA: TGTGCCACCAGTGACTACACCGGGGAGCTGTTTTTT.